This TCR beta chain was documented in a study of blood T cell repertoires in COVID-19. Per the germline V gene, CDR1 is SGDLS and CDR2 is YYNGEE. V was cut by 4 bases and J by 0 bases, with 4 bases left in between. This CDR3 is 12 amino acids long. TCRdb keeps only in-frame clones here, not all; method: immunoSEQ multiplex PCR. This sample has about 330,000 clones, with over 75% found just once. This clone was recorded once. The chain carries TRBV9 and TRBJ2-5; no reliable D call. The source of this sequence is a woman in her late teens or twenties who had recovered from COVID-19. Sequenced: PBMCs or T cells enriched from blood (not recorded which). CDR3: CASSPYQETQYF. CDR3 nucleotides: TGTGCCAGCAGCCCGTACCAAGAGACCCAGTACTTC. Variable domain in full (rest from reference TRBV9 and TRBJ2-5): DSGVTQTPKHLITATGQRVTLRCSPRSGDLSVYWYQQSLDQGLQFLIQYYNGEERAKGNILERFSAQQFPDLHSELNLSSLELGDSALYFCASSPYQETQYFGPGTRLLVL.